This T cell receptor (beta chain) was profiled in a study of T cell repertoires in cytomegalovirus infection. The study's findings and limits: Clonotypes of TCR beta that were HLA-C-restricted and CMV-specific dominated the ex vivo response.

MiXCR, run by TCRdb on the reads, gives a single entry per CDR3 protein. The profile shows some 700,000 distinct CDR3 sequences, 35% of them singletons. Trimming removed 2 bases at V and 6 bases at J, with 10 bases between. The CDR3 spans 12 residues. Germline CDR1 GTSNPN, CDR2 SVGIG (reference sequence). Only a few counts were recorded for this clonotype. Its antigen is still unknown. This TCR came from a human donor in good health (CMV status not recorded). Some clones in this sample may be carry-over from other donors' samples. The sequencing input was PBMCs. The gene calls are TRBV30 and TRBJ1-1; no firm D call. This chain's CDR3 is CAWSRRAPEAFF. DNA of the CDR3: TGTGCCTGGAGTAGAAGGGCACCTGAAGCTTTCTTT. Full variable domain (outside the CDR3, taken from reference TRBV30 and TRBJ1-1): SQTIHQWPATLVQPVGSPLSLECTVEGTSNPNLYWYRQAAGRGLQLLFYSVGIGQISSEVPQNLSASRPQDRQFILSSKKLLLSDSGFYLCAWSRRAPEAFFGQGTRLTVV.